The clone carrying this TCR beta chain was recorded many times. Its antigen is not identified. The data stem from a study of T-cell reconstitution after alpha-beta-depleted transplantation in children. The germline CDR1 and CDR2 sequences are KGHSH and LQKENI. Trimming removed 0 bases at V and 7 bases at J, with 13 bases between. The CDR3 has 15 amino acids. Unique molecular identifiers were incorporated into the prepared TCRbeta library. MiXCR, applied by TCRdb to the PCR reads, yields one record per CDR3 protein. The sample contains over 15,000 distinct CDR3 sequences, approximately 5.1% of which appear only once. Study conclusions and caveats: At day 60, the high TCRbeta diversity found in some patients originated from recipient T cells and thymic progenitors that had survived.

The TCR was taken from a boy younger than 18 with acute lymphoblastic leukemia, due to receive a stem cell transplant. Specimen: PBMCs, collected before TCRalphabeta/CD19-depleted stem cell transplant. The chain combines TRBV18 with TRBJ1-5, with a tentative D call TRBD1 (5 bases). The CDR3: CASSPPRGSGQPQHF. The CDR3 DNA reads as TGTGCCAGCTCACCACCGAGGGGTTCGGGACAGCCCCAGCATTTT.